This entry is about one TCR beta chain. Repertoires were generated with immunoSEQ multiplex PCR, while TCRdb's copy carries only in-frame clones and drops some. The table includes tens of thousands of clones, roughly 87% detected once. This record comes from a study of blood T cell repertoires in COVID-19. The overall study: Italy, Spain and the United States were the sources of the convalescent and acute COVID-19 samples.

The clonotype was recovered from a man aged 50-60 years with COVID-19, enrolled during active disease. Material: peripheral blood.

The CDR3 is CATADRAGNTIYF. Here the CDR3 DNA reads TGTGCCACCGCGGACAGAGCTGGAAACACCATATATTTT. The J gene is TRBJ1-3, the V gene TRBV15; weak D call: TRBD1 (6 bases). V dropped 8 bases and J dropped 2 bases, with 10 bases sitting between them. Germline V gene data show CDR1 as LNHNV and CDR2 as YYDKDF (reference sequence). The CDR3 length is 13 residues.